These 18 T cell receptor beta chains were all obtained from the same sample, sequenced in a study of OX40 agonist ivuxolimab in advanced cancers. Data came from immunoSEQ multiplex PCR; TCRdb stores just in-frame clones and leaves some out. This sample yields about 21,000 clones, of which roughly 80% are seen a single time; roughly 31% belongs to the top ten. Source: CD4+ or CD8+ T cells sorted from blood, taken in a trial of the OX40 agonist ivuxolimab. The source is an adult with an advanced solid tumor such as melanoma, head and neck, liver or kidney cancer.

This clone has more than one count but fewer than ten. This chain joins TRBV4-2 and TRBJ2-3; D is unclear. This CDR3 has 16 amino acids. Germline CDR1 and CDR2: LGHNA and YNFKEQ. Trimming shortened V by 5 bases and J by 2 bases, and 17 bases separated the two germline ends. The CDR3 sequence is CASSSSKIRYTDTQYF. For the CDR3, the DNA is TGTGCCAGCAGCTCATCTAAAATCAGATACACAGATACGCAGTATTTT.

The rearrangement uses TRBV29-1 and TRBJ2-7; TRBD2 matches at 12 bases. Germline V gives CDR1 SQVTM, CDR2 ANQGSEA. This CDR3 has 17 residues. V dropped 1 base and J dropped 3; count of bases not matched to a gene: 10. The CDR3 sequence: CSVEVWASGRALYEQYF. CDR3 bases: TGCAGCGTTGAAGTTTGGGCTAGCGGGAGGGCCCTCTACGAGCAGTACTTC.

V gene TRBV30 combines with J gene TRBJ2-4, with TRBD2 matching 12 bases. The CDR3 is 17 residues long. Per germline, CDR1 GTSNPN and CDR2 SVGIG (reference sequence). The trim removed 3 bases at V and 8 bases at J, leaving 14 bases unmatched. The CDR3 DNA is TGTGCCTGGAGCCCCGGGACTAGCGGGTTCCTAGGATACATTCAGTACTTC. It codes for CAWSPGTSGFLGYIQYF.

V gene TRBV28 combines with J gene TRBJ1-2; 7 bases are a match to TRBD1. After removal of 2 bases from V and 4 bases from J, the junction contained 1 base not matched to a gene. CDR1 and CDR2 from the germline V gene are MDHEN and SYDVKM. The length of the CDR3 is 13 residues. The DNA of the CDR3 is TGTGCCAGCAGTTTAGGGACAGTCTATGGCTACACCTTC. Amino acids: CASSLGTVYGYTF.

This chain joins TRBV19 and TRBJ2-7; weak D call: TRBD2 (6 bases). The germline V gene has CDR1 LNHDA and CDR2 SQIVND (reference sequence). The CDR3 has 13 residues. V was cut by 3 bases and J by 3 bases, with 9 bases left in between. CDR3 sequence (DNA): TGTGCCAGTAGTATGGGGACTCTCTACGAGCAGTACTTC. Translation: CASSMGTLYEQYF.

V gene TRBV21-1 combines with J gene TRBJ2-1; the tabulated D call, TRBD2, remains unverified against the DNA. TRBV21-1 has pseudogene status. The CDR3 loop spans 20 amino acids. CDR3 loop: CASSPQALAGECYLRDEQFF. The CDR3 nucleotides read TGTGCCAGCAGCCCCCAGGCACTAGCGGGAGAATGTTACTTGAGGGATGAGCAGTTCTTC.

The chain employs TRBV9 and TRBJ2-1; D not resolved. Germline CDR1 and CDR2: SGDLS and YYNGEE. CDR3 length equals 12 residues. V was clipped by 0 bases and J by 6 bases, with 4 bases between them. The CDR3, as DNA: TGTGCCAGCAGCGTAGGTGTCAATGAGCAGTTCTTC. Encoded protein: CASSVGVNEQFF.

The chain uses TRBV6-1 and TRBJ1-1; D not resolved. The CDR3 is 12 amino acids. With 10 bases removed from V and 6 bases from J, the gap between germline ends came to 15 bases. Germline CDR1 is MNHNS and CDR2 is SASEGT. CDR3 DNA sequence: TGTGCCATCAGCGGGCCTCGGGCTGAAGCTTTCTTT. This sequence encodes CAISGPRAEAFF.

The chain has TRBV7-9 and TRBJ2-2; 12 nucleotides match TRBD2. The V and J ends lost 5 bases and 3 bases, in that order; junction bases with no gene match: 4. The CDR3 is 16 residues long. Germline-derived CDR1 and CDR2 are SEHNR and FQNEAQ (reference sequence). In DNA form, the CDR3 reads TGTGCCAGCAGCCGACTAGCGGGAGAGGACACCGGGGAGCTGTTTTTT. Amino acid sequence: CASSRLAGEDTGELFF.

This clone was observed a few times. V gene TRBV7-9 combines with J gene TRBJ1-5; 7 bases fit TRBD1. V shed 8 bases and J 5 bases; nucleotides not matched to a gene: 9. CDR3 length equals 14 residues. Per the germline V gene, CDR1 is SEHNR and CDR2 is FQNEAQ (reference sequence). The CDR3 DNA sequence: TGTGCCAGCGCCCCGACAGGGCCTCATCAGCCCCAGCATTTT. Translation gives CASAPTGPHQPQHF.

This clone was counted between two and nine times. The chain couples TRBV6-1 to TRBJ1-2; the D is unclear. The CDR3 consists of 11 residues. Per germline, CDR1 MNHNS and CDR2 SASEGT. The V gene lost 6 bases and the J gene lost 7 bases, with 9 bases spanning the gap. As DNA, the CDR3 is TGTGCCAGCAGCCCGGGTGGTGGCTACACCTTC. It specifies CASSPGGGYTF.

This chain uses TRBV4-1 with TRBJ2-7, with TRBD2 matching 8 bases. The CDR3 spans 15 residues. The ends lost 1 base at V and 5 bases at J; junction bases unmatched: 7. The V gene's germline CDR1 is MGHRA and CDR2 YSYEKL. CDR3 coding DNA: TGCGCCAGCAGCCAAGCGGGAGGGGCCCCCGACGAGCAGTACTTC. It is translated as CASSQAGGAPDEQYF.

The chain links TRBV5-1 to TRBJ1-1; D is undetermined. Germline V gene sequence: CDR1 SGHRS, CDR2 YFSETQ. V was cut by 4 bases and J by 1 base, with 8 bases left in between. The CDR3 covers 13 residues. The CDR3 is CASSPYGNTEAFF. In DNA form, the CDR3 reads TGCGCCAGCAGCCCCTACGGGAACACTGAAGCTTTCTTT.

This chain uses TRBV27 with TRBJ2-7; no firm D call. Trimming stripped 0 bases from V and 5 bases from J, with 14 bases between. Germline V gives CDR1 MNHEY, CDR2 SMNVEV (reference sequence). The CDR3 totals 15 residues. The CDR3: CASSLSPNLGNEQYF. CDR3 in DNA: TGTGCCAGCAGTTTATCACCAAATCTCGGAAACGAGCAGTACTTC.

J is TRBJ2-1 and V is TRBV19; 9 bases are shared with TRBD2. This CDR3 spans 17 amino acids. Germline values: CDR1 LNHDA, CDR2 SQIVND (reference sequence). The V segment lost 2 bases and the J segment 2 bases; nucleotides outside the gene matches: 7. Here the CDR3 DNA reads TGTGCCAGTAGTATATCACGCGGGAGGGCCCCCTACAATGAGCAGTTCTTC. It is translated as CASSISRGRAPYNEQFF.

The rearrangement links TRBV4-2 to TRBJ2-1; TRBD2 matches at 12 bases. J was trimmed by 10 bases and V by 5 bases; bases with no gene match: 9. Looked up from germline, CDR1 is LGHNA and CDR2 is YNFKEQ. This CDR3 region has 15 residues. The DNA of the CDR3 is TGTGCCAGCAGCTCCGCCCGGACTAGCGGGATCGAGCAGTTCTTC. Its protein is CASSSARTSGIEQFF.

The chain links TRBV27 to TRBJ2-1; the match to TRBD2 covers 12 bases. The germline V gene has CDR1 MNHEY and CDR2 SMNVEV (reference sequence). This CDR3 spans 15 amino acids. Unmatched junction bases numbered 3, after V lost 0 bases and J lost 9 bases. The CDR3 here is CASSLSLAGGLEQFF. The CDR3 DNA reads as TGTGCCAGCAGTTTATCTCTAGCGGGAGGGCTTGAGCAGTTCTTC.

This clone was seen more than once but under ten times. Other DNA sequences in the sample encode the same CDR3. The rearrangement joins TRBV18 to TRBJ1-1; D might be TRBD1 (5 bases). The CDR3 totals 15 residues. Looked up from germline, CDR1 is KGHSH and CDR2 is LQKENI. The V end lost 2 bases, the J end lost 1 base, and 11 bases lay between the germline ends. The CDR3 nucleotides are TGTGCCAGCTCACCATCGGGACGGGAGAACACTGAAGCTTTCTTT. It is translated as CASSPSGRENTEAFF.